This TCR beta chain was sequenced in a study of Graves' ophthalmopathy and Graves' hyperthyroidism. The V segment lost 6 bases and the J segment 5 bases; nucleotides outside the gene matches: 15. This CDR3 is 16 amino acids long. In germline, CDR1 is WSHSY, CDR2 SAAADI. This clonotype was seen repeatedly, ten times or more. RNA transcripts were the source from which TCR beta CDR3 regions were amplified. First-round RT-PCR with HTBI primers preceded a second-round multiplex PCR. From the multiplex PCR reads, TCRdb called clonotypes with MiXCR, one entry per CDR3 protein. The sample lists hundreds of thousands of distinct CDR3 sequences, approximately 21% seen once, with roughly 6.9% in the top ten.

The specimen was peripheral blood. This sequence joins TRBV10-2 and TRBJ2-5; 7 bases match TRBD2. The sequence came from a woman between 18 and 30 years old with stable Graves' hyperthyroidism. Some clones in this sample may be carry-over from other donors' samples. CDR3 in amino acids: CASRRTSAGVGETQYF. CDR3 nucleotides: TGCGCCAGCAGGAGGACCTCCGCGGGAGTTGGGGAGACCCAGTACTTC.